Described below is a single TCR beta chain sequence and its context. V shed 4 bases and J shed 6 bases, with 16 bases lying between them. This CDR3 region has 16 residues. Germline CDR1 SGHVS, CDR2 FQNEAQ. The sample is drawn from a study of blood T cell repertoires in COVID-19. The table came from immunoSEQ multiplex PCR; TCRdb's copy has only in-frame clones and leaves some out. Altogether tens of thousands of clones are present, roughly 90% being singletons, with the ten largest covering 10% to 15%. The sequencing sample was made of peripheral blood. The chain couples TRBV7-8 to TRBJ1-6; the D gene is possibly TRBD1 (5 bases). The TCR was taken from a human donor in a cohort sampled during active COVID-19. DNA of the CDR3: TGTGCCAGCAGCTCAAGGCGGCAGGGTGTTAATTCACCCCTCCACTTT. Its protein product is CASSSRRQGVNSPLHF.